The rows below give T cell receptor beta chains drawn from one sample of a study of T cell responses to AZD1222 COVID-19 vaccine. Some clones are missing from TCRdb's copy, which holds only in-frame ones; the method was immunoSEQ multiplex PCR. Of about 150,000 clones listed, about 90% are singletons. Sequencing was performed on peripheral blood, taken 28 days after the second AZD1222 dose. These receptors were obtained from an adult who received the AZD1222 COVID-19 vaccine. The CDR3 runs from the conserved cysteine through the conserved F or W. D genes are given only for firm matches. The size field is filled for only some rows; it gives once, few, many or a size class.

. TRBD2 TRBJ2-5 TRBV3-1/TRBV3-2 TGTGCCAGCAGCCATTCGCTAGCGGGAGAGACCCAGTACTTC CASSHSLAGETQYF
. . TRBJ1-2 TRBV2 TGTGCCAGCAGCCCCGACGAGGGGCTATACGGCTACACCTTC CASSPDEGLYGYTF
. . TRBJ2-1 TRBV7-2 TGTGCCAGCAGTTTTCCCGCGCCCAATGAGCAGTTCTTC CASSFPAPNEQFF
. TRBD1 TRBJ1-4 TRBV3-1/TRBV3-2 TGTGCCAGCAGCCAGGGACCGGGACAGGGGGGAGAAAAACTGTTTTTT CASSQGPGQGGEKLFF
once . TRBJ1-1 TRBV19 TGTGCCAGTAGTATAGAGGGCAGGGCGAATGTTGGAGCTTTCTTT CASSIEGRANVGAFF
. TRBD2 TRBJ2-2 TRBV11-2 TGTGCCAGCAGCTTCGGCCTAGCGGGCACCGGGGAGCTGTTTTTT CASSFGLAGTGELFF
. TRBD1 TRBJ1-5 TRBV7-2 TGTGCCAGCAGCTTAAGGACAGGGTTCAATCAGCCCCAGCATTTT CASSLRTGFNQPQHF
. . TRBJ2-1 TRBV24-1 TGTGCCACCAGTGAAGTACTAGGTGGTGAGCAGTTCTTC CATSEVLGGEQFF
. . TRBJ1-1 TRBV19 TGTGCCAGTACCGAGGTGGTAACTGGAACTGAAGCTTTCTTT CASTEVVTGTEAFF
. TRBD1 TRBJ1-3 TRBV7-9 TGTGCCAGCAGCTTCACCCGGGCGACAGGGGGCCTTCACACCATATATTTT CASSFTRATGGLHTIYF
. TRBD1 TRBJ2-1 TRBV13 TGTGCCAGCAGTCGACAGGGGCCAAGGTATGAGCAGTTCTTC CASSRQGPRYEQFF
. . TRBJ1-5 TRBV19 TGTGCCAGTAGTACAGGGTCAGTTAGCAATCAGCCCCAGCATTTT CASSTGSVSNQPQHF
. . TRBJ1-1 TRBV6-5 TGTGCCAGCGGACCAGGTGCCACTGAAGCTTTCTTT CASGPGATEAFF
. TRBD1 TRBJ1-2 TRBV6-2/TRBV6-3 TGTGCCAGCAGCACACAGGGGGACTATGGCTACACCTTC CASSTQGDYGYTF